This is a list of T cell receptor beta chains from one sample in a study of cytomegalovirus exposure and HLA in healthy donors. Repertoires were generated with immunoSEQ multiplex PCR, while TCRdb's copy carries only in-frame clones and drops some. The sample lists more than 130,000 clones, about three quarters occurring once. The sequencing sample was made of PBMCs. These receptors were collected from a man aged 35 to 55 in good health and CMV-seropositive. The CDR3 runs from the conserved cysteine through the conserved F or W. The order of the fields is V gene, J gene, CDR3 protein.

v_call: TRBV4-3; j_call: TRBJ2-1; cdr3_aa: CASSQWGGTGNNEQFF
v_call: TRBV29-1; j_call: TRBJ2-3; cdr3_aa: CSVGGPSTDTQYF
v_call: TRBV5-4; j_call: TRBJ2-5; cdr3_aa: CASSLGTGTQQETQYF
v_call: TRBV29-1; j_call: TRBJ2-1; cdr3_aa: CSAFWAGGGEQFF
v_call: TRBV5-8; j_call: TRBJ1-1; cdr3_aa: CASSLGPRGTEAFF
v_call: TRBV19; j_call: TRBJ1-2; cdr3_aa: CASSGKTGVISGYTF
v_call: TRBV27; j_call: TRBJ2-7; cdr3_aa: CASSPWGTGDYEQYF
v_call: TRBV7-8; j_call: TRBJ2-7; cdr3_aa: CASSFSGQGFLSAYEQYF
v_call: TRBV27; j_call: TRBJ2-7; cdr3_aa: CASSSTGYEQYF
v_call: TRBV9; j_call: TRBJ2-3; cdr3_aa: CASSPPGLADTDTQYF
v_call: TRBV5-4; j_call: TRBJ2-5; cdr3_aa: CASSPQRGGQETQYF
v_call: TRBV27; j_call: TRBJ2-3; cdr3_aa: CASSLRIRGLADTQYF
v_call: TRBV10-3; j_call: TRBJ2-7; cdr3_aa: CAIGGLSDRGYEQYF
v_call: TRBV19; j_call: TRBJ2-6; cdr3_aa: CASSERGQGLSGANVLTF
v_call: TRBV19; j_call: TRBJ2-7; cdr3_aa: CASSIDGGSTYEQYF
v_call: TRBV19; j_call: TRBJ2-7; cdr3_aa: CASSGVLSYEQYF
v_call: TRBV5-4; j_call: TRBJ2-7; cdr3_aa: CASSPGQGVSYEQYF
v_call: TRBV10-2; j_call: TRBJ1-2; cdr3_aa: CASRHPGGQGDYGYTF
v_call: TRBV7-9; j_call: TRBJ2-3; cdr3_aa: CASSIQGVSSTDTQYF
v_call: TRBV18; j_call: TRBJ2-3; cdr3_aa: CASSPHGKGDTQYF
v_call: TRBV27; j_call: TRBJ1-1; cdr3_aa: CASSPIRDRGLNTEAFF
v_call: TRBV4-1; j_call: TRBJ2-3; cdr3_aa: CASSQFSGTTDTQYF
v_call: TRBV27; j_call: TRBJ2-7; cdr3_aa: CASSLNSGGAQNEQYF
v_call: TRBV9; j_call: TRBJ2-7; cdr3_aa: CASSRGAGGLAGGPSYEQYF
v_call: TRBV19; j_call: TRBJ1-2; cdr3_aa: CASSMSPLWGYTF
v_call: TRBV11-3; j_call: TRBJ2-5; cdr3_aa: CASSLRGTGGLETQYF
v_call: TRBV7-8; j_call: TRBJ1-1; cdr3_aa: CASSLGRDIEAFF
v_call: TRBV4-3; j_call: TRBJ2-3; cdr3_aa: CASSQGQGLSLDTQYF
v_call: TRBV7-6; j_call: TRBJ2-7; cdr3_aa: CASSLEDRFYEQYF
v_call: TRBV18; j_call: TRBJ1-6; cdr3_aa: CASSPIGQGDSPLHF
v_call: TRBV6-5; j_call: TRBJ2-7; cdr3_aa: CASRERAALGEQYF
v_call: TRBV5-1; j_call: TRBJ2-6; cdr3_aa: CASSFGPGVSGANVLTF
v_call: TRBV5-1; j_call: TRBJ1-1; cdr3_aa: CASSLGDLNTEAFF
v_call: TRBV7-9; j_call: TRBJ1-3; cdr3_aa: CASSLMDRPGNTIYF
v_call: TRBV29-1; j_call: TRBJ2-7; cdr3_aa: CSVEGQGVNEQYF
v_call: TRBV19; j_call: TRBJ2-7; cdr3_aa: CASSTTGSSYEQYF
v_call: TRBV5-1; j_call: TRBJ1-2; cdr3_aa: CASGGQGNYGYTF
v_call: TRBV28; j_call: TRBJ1-1; cdr3_aa: CASSSRGGVTEAFF
v_call: TRBV7-2; j_call: TRBJ2-3; cdr3_aa: CASSLRAGGRGTDTQYF
v_call: TRBV5-4; j_call: TRBJ2-3; cdr3_aa: CASSLFGLAGGPADTQYF
v_call: TRBV28; j_call: TRBJ1-2; cdr3_aa: CASSSTGVDGYTF
v_call: TRBV2; j_call: TRBJ1-5; cdr3_aa: CASRRQNQPQHF
v_call: TRBV7-9; j_call: TRBJ1-1; cdr3_aa: CASSLGAGDSTEAFF
v_call: TRBV2; j_call: TRBJ2-7; cdr3_aa: CASREGHEQYF